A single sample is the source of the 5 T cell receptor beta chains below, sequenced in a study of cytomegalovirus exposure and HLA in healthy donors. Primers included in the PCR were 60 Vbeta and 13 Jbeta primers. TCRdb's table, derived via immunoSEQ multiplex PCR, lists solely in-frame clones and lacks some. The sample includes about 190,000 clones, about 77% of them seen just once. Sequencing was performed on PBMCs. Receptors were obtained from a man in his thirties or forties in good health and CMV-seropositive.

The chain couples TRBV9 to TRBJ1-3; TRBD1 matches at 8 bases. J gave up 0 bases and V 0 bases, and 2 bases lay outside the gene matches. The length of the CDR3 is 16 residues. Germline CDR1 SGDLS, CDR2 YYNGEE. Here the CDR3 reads CASSVGTGNSGNTIYF. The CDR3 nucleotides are TGTGCCAGCAGCGTAGGGACAGGGAACTCTGGAAACACCATATATTTT.

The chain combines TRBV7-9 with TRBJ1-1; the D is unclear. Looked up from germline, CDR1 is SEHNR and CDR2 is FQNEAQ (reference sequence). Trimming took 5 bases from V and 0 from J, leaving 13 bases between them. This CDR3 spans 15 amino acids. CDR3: CASSPWSWLNTEAFF. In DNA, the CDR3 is TGTGCCAGCAGCCCGTGGTCATGGCTGAACACTGAAGCTTTCTTT.

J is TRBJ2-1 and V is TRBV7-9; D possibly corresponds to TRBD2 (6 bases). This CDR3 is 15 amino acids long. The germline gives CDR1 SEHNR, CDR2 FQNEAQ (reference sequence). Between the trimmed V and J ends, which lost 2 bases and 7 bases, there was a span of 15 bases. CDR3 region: CASSLFAGRENEQFF. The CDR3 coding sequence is TGTGCCAGCAGCTTATTCGCGGGAAGGGAGAATGAGCAGTTCTTC.

In DNA form, the CDR3 reads TGCGCCAGCAGCCTAGGACAGGGGGCGGAGACCCAGTACTTC. As protein: CASSLGQGAETQYF. The rearrangement uses TRBV5-1 and TRBJ2-5; TRBD1 agrees at 11 bases. J gave up 5 bases and V 4 bases, and 4 bases lay outside the gene matches. CDR3 length: 14 residues. Germline CDR1 and CDR2: SGHRS and YFSETQ.

CDR3 sequence (DNA): TGCGCCAGCAGCAGGGACAGGGGAAACTCAAATTATGGCTACACCTTC. Translating gives CASSRDRGNSNYGYTF. The rearrangement links TRBV5-1 to TRBJ1-2; 10 nucleotides match TRBD1. The junction had 11 bases not matched to a gene; V was cut back by 4 bases and J by 5 bases. CDR3 length equals 16 residues. CDR1 is SGHRS, CDR2 YFSETQ, per germline.